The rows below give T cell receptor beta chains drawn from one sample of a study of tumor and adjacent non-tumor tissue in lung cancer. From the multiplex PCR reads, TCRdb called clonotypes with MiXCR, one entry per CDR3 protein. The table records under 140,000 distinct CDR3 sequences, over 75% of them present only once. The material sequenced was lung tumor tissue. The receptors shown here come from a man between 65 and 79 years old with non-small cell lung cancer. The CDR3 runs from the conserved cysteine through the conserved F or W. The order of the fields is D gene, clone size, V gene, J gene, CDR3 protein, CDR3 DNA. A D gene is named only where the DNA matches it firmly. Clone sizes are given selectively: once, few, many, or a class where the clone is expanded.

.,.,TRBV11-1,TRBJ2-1,CASSPRPGEGPREQLF,TGTGCCAGCAGCCCCCGGCCAGGAGAGGGGCCACGTGAGCAGCTCTTC
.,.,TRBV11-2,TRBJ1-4,CASSSRGGTNDKPFF,TGTGCCAGCAGCTCTAGGGGGGGCACTAATGATAAACCGTTTTTT
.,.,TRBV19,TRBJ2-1,CATRGECSYNEQFF,TGTGCCACCCGTGGGGAGTGCTCCTACAATGAGCAGTTCTTC
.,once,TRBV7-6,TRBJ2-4,CANSLAPSSAIQYF,TGTGCCAACAGCTTAGCGCCTTCTAGCGCCATTCAGTACTTC
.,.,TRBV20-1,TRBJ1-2,CSARSCPNYGYTF,TGCAGTGCTAGATCATGTCCTAACTATGGCTACACCTTC
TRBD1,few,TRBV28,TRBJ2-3,CASSLTGAMGTDTQYF,TGTGCCAGCAGTCTCACAGGGGCGATGGGCACAGATACGCAGTATTTT
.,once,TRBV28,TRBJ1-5,CASSIQTQPQHF,TGTGCCAGCAGTATACAAACCCAGCCCCAGCACTTT
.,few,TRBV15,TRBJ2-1,CATSRGQMGYNEQFF,TGTGCCACCAGCAGAGGCCAGATGGGGTACAATGAGCAGTTCTTC
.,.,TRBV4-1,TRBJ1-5,CTSSQALDNTQHF,TGCACCAGCAGCCAAGCGTTGGACAATACGCAGCATTTT
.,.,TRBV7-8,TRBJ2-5,CSSSIASSGTGGETQYF,TGTTCCAGCAGCATAGCGTCGAGCGGAACTGGGGGGGAGACCCAGTACTTC
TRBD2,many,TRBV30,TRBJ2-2,CAAAGTKNTGELFF,TGTGCCGCCGCCGGGACTAAGAACACCGGGGAGCTGTTTTTT
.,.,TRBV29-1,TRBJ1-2,CSALPYLGPDNYGYAF,TGCAGTGCCCTCCCCTACCTGGGACCAGATAACTATGGCTACGCCTTC
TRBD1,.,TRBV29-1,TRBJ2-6,CSVDTGGTGANILTF,TGTAGCGTTGACACAGGGGGCACTGGGGCCAACATCCTGACTTTC
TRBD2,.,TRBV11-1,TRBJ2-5,CVSKTGGRQGTQYF,TGTGTCAGCAAAACGGGGGGACGCCAAGGGACCCAGTACTTC
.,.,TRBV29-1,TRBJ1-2,CSAEEYVQGHTNYDYTF,TGCAGCGCTGAAGAGTACGTTCAGGGCCACACTAACTATGACTACACCTTC
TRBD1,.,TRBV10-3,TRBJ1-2,CAISESGTGPYGYIF,TGTGCCATAAGTGAGTCTGGGACAGGCCCCTATGGCTACATCTTC
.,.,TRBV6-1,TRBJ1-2,CASSSISNYGYAF,TGTGCCAGCAGCTCGATTTCTAACTATGGATACGCCTTC
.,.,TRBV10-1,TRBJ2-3,CASSEGNGPSTYTQYF,TGCGCAAGCAGCGAAGGGAACGGACCATCAACATATACGCAGTATTTT
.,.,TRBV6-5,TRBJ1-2,CASRPQTGGRGYYGYTF,TGTGCCAGCAGACCTCAGACCGGGGGGCGAGGTTACTATGGCTACACTTTC
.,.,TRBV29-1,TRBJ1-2,CSGTGNYDYTF,TGCAGCGGTACAGGGAACTATGACTACACTTTC
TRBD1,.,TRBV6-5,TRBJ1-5,CVTSQTGYSNQPQHF,TGTGTCACCAGCCAGACAGGGTATAGCAATCAGCCCCAGCATTTT
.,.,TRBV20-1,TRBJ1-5,CSTQIPGDDQPRHF,TGCAGTACTCAAATACCCGGGGACGATCAGCCCCGGCATTTT
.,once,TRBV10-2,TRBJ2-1,CASSEYPLVHEQFF,TGCGCCAGCAGTGAGTATCCACTAGTACATGAGCAGTTCTTC
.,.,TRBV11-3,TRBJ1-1,CASTRTGALTEAFF,TGTGCCAGCACACGGACTGGGGCGCTCACTGAAGCTTTCTTT
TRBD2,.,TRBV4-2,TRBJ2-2,CVSYELAGVGAGELFF,TGTGTCAGCTACGAACTAGCGGGAGTGGGGGCCGGGGAGCTGTTTTTT
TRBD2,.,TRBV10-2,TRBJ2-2,CASSSRGGSDTGELFF,TGCGCCAGCAGTTCACGGGGGGGAAGCGACACAGGGGAGCTGTTTTTT
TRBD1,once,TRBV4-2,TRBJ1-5,CARSPQGTGDQPQHF,TGTGCGAGGAGCCCTCAAGGGACAGGGGATCAGCCCCAGCATTTT
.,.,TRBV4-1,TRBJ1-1,CASNQDSMNAEAFF,TGCGCCAGCAACCAAGACAGTATGAACGCTGAAGCTTTCTTT
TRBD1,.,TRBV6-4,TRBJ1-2,CASSDTTGAGFLTF,TGTGCCAGCAGTGACACCACAGGGGCAGGCTTTTTGACCTTC
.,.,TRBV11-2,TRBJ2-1,CPSSLHVRDWASYNEHFF,TGTCCAAGCAGCTTACATGTGCGGGACTGGGCCTCCTACAATGAGCACTTCTTC
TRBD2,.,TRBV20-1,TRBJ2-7,CSASKVTSGSGWSYEQYF,TGCAGTGCTAGCAAGGTGACTAGCGGGAGTGGTTGGTCCTACGAGCAGTACTTC
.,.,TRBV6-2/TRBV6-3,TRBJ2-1,CASITAQGVSPQFF,TGTGCCAGCATCACCGCCCAAGGGGTGAGTCCGCAGTTCTTC
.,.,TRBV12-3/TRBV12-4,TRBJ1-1,CASSFRDAHKAFF,TGTGCCAGCAGTTTCCGGGACGCACATAAAGCTTTCTTT
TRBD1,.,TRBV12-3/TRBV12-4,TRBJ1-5,CASSPGQINQPQHF,TGTGCCAGCAGTCCGGGACAGATCAATCAGCCCCAGCATTTT
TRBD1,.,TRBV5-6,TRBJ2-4,CASCATGTGLVGNFQYF,TGTGCCAGCTGCGCTACCGGGACAGGGCTCGTTGGAAACTTTCAGTACTTC
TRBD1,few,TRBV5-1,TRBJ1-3,CASSRGQLGKTIYF,TGCGCCAGCAGCAGGGGACAGCTGGGAAAGACCATATATTTT
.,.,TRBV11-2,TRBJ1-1,CASTRAGGNTEVIF,TGTGCCAGCACTAGGGCGGGAGGGAACACTGAAGTTATCTTT
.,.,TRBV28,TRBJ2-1,CATTFRQYNEQFF,TGTGCCACTACTTTCCGACAGTACAATGAGCAGTTCTTC
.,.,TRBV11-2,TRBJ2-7,CASSPRASRGEQYF,TGTGCCAGTAGCCCACGGGCCTCCAGAGGAGAGCAGTACTTC
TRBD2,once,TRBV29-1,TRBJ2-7,CSVEGLAGSYEQYF,TGCAGCGTTGAAGGACTAGCGGGGTCCTACGAGCAGTACTTC
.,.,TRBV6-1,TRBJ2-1,CPSSLNGNEQFF,TGTCCCAGCAGTCTTAACGGAAATGAGCAGTTCTTC
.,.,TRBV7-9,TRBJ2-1,CASCPSGGGNNEQFF,TGTGCCAGCTGTCCCTCCGGGGGTGGAAACAATGAGCAGTTCTTC
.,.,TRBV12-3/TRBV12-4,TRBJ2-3,CATSLGQTDTQYF,TGTGCCACTAGTTTAGGTCAAACAGATACGCAGTATTTT